These 15 T cell receptor beta chains were all obtained from the same sample, sequenced in a study of long-term antiretroviral therapy in people with HIV. Sequencing relied on immunoSEQ assay v3.0, run at survey level. The repertoire was sequenced with immunoSEQ multiplex PCR; TCRdb's copy has only in-frame clones and lacks some. The table lists 25,000 to 35,000 clones, 90% to 95% of them singletons, with about 3% in the top ten. The material was unsorted PBMCs, obtained around 7.4 years after starting antiretroviral therapy. These receptors were collected from a man aged 50 to 60 with HIV.

The CDR3 reads CASRVQTGGNTIYF. CDR3 bases: TGTGCCAGCAGGGTACAAACAGGTGGAAACACCATATATTTT. The gene calls are TRBV6-5 and TRBJ1-3; D might be TRBD1 (5 bases). This CDR3 region has 14 residues. Deletions cut 6 bases from V and 3 bases from J, with 12 bases between. CDR1 MNHEY and CDR2 SVGAGI come from the germline V gene.

The rearrangement joins TRBV30 to TRBJ2-7, with D perhaps given as TRBD1 or TRBD2 (5 bases each). Germline values: CDR1 GTSNPN, CDR2 SVGIG (reference sequence). The V end lost 0 bases, the J end lost 4 bases, and 13 bases lay between the germline ends. This CDR3 contains 14 residues. The CDR3 coding sequence is TGTGCCTGGAGTGTAAAGGGACGCCGGTACGAGCAGTACTTC. Translating gives CAWSVKGRRYEQYF.

A remark on this clone: The junction departs from germline at one end; a sequencing error may be responsible. The V and J genes are TRBV5-1 and TRBJ1-1; maybe TRBD1 (6 bases). Germline V CDR1 and CDR2: SGHRS, YFSETQ. This CDR3 comprises 15 residues. CDR3 DNA: TGCGCCAGCAGCTTGGTTACGGGGGCGAACTCTGAAGCTTTCTTT. Residues: CASSLVTGANSEAFF.

The chain has TRBV4-3 and TRBJ1-6, with D unclear. Trimming removed 0 bases at V and 4 bases at J, with 7 bases between. The CDR3 is made up of 15 amino acids. CDR1 is LGHNA, CDR2 YSLEER, per germline. For the CDR3, the DNA is TGCGCCAGCAGCCAAGACGGGGATTATAATTCACCCCTCCACTTT. Its translation: CASSQDGDYNSPLHF.

V gene TRBV2 combines with J gene TRBJ2-6, with D perhaps matching TRBD1 (5 bases). Trimming cost V 9 bases and J 4 bases, with 16 bases left between them. Germline CDR1 reads SNHLY; CDR2 reads FYNNEI. This CDR3 spans 15 amino acids. The CDR3 sequence is CASFRELSGANVLTF. The CDR3 DNA is TGTGCCAGTTTCAGGGAACTCTCCGGGGCCAACGTCCTGACTTTC.

This clone was found once. The J gene is TRBJ2-1, the V gene TRBV30; D is possibly TRBD1 or TRBD2 (6 bases each). In germline, CDR1 is GTSNPN, CDR2 SVGIG (reference sequence). The CDR3 contains 13 residues. The V and J ends lost 1 base and 7 bases respectively, with 11 bases between them. This CDR3 reads CAWSAEGGNEQFF. The DNA for the CDR3 is TGTGCCTGGAGTGCCGAGGGGGGAAATGAGCAGTTCTTC.

The chain links TRBV10-3 to TRBJ1-2; 11 bases map to TRBD1. The CDR3 consists of 17 residues. The ends lost 2 bases at V and 1 base at J; junction bases unmatched: 6. The germline V gene encodes CDR1 ENHRY and CDR2 SYGVKD. CDR3 sequence reads: CAISEGTGGLFNYGYTF. In DNA, the CDR3 is TGTGCCATCAGTGAGGGGACAGGGGGTCTGTTTAACTATGGCTACACCTTC.

The chain combines TRBV19 with TRBJ2-6; tentatively, D is TRBD2 (5 bases). V lost 5 bases and J lost 2, with 10 bases in between. CDR1 is LNHDA, CDR2 SQIVND, per germline (reference sequence). The CDR3 sequence is 15 residues long. The CDR3 reads CASSRGSPGANVLTF. The CDR3 bases are TGTGCCAGTAGTCGGGGATCCCCTGGGGCCAACGTCCTGACTTTC.

V usage is TRBV20-1 and J usage is TRBJ2-3; a weak D match, TRBD2 (6 bases). Germline V gives CDR1 DFQATT, CDR2 SNEGSKA (reference sequence). The CDR3 covers 10 residues. Trimming left V 3 bases short and J 10 bases short, with 8 bases between. This CDR3 is CSASRDSQYF. Here the CDR3 DNA reads TGCAGTGCTAGTAGGGACTCGCAGTATTTT.

CDR3 sequence (DNA): TGTGCCAGCAGCTATCCGGGGCAGACACTTCCCTACGAGCAGTACTTC. Its translation: CASSYPGQTLPYEQYF. The V and J genes are TRBV7-8 and TRBJ2-7; D tentatively reads TRBD1 or TRBD2 (5 bases each). The germline V and J ends were trimmed by 4 bases and 2 bases, with 18 bases remaining between them. The CDR3 consists of 16 residues. CDR1 is SGHVS, CDR2 FQNEAQ, per germline.

The gene calls are TRBV6-5 and TRBJ1-1; D gene uncertain. The V end was cut by 2 bases, the J end by 6 bases, with 13 bases between. The CDR3 is made up of 14 amino acids. Germline lookup yields CDR1 MNHEY and CDR2 SVGAGI. CDR3: CASSYGSGSAEAFF. CDR3 bases: TGTGCCAGCAGTTACGGCTCAGGATCGGCTGAAGCTTTCTTT.

The V gene is TRBV7-9, the J gene TRBJ1-3; TRBD1 aligns across 7 bases. Germline CDR1 and CDR2: SEHNR and FQNEAQ (reference sequence). Trimming at V came to 1 base and at J to 1 base, leaving 4 bases not matched to a gene. The CDR3 length is 16 residues. CDR3 amino acids: CASSLGPRGSGNTIYF. The CDR3 nucleotides are TGTGCCAGCAGCTTAGGTCCCAGGGGGTCTGGAAACACCATATATTTT. Complete variable domain (other parts from reference TRBV7-9 and TRBJ1-3): DTGVSQNPRHKITKRGQNVTFRCDPISEHNRLYWYRQTLGQGPEFLTYFQNEAQLEKSRLLSDRFSAERPKGSFSTLEIQRTEQGDSAMYLCASSLGPRGSGNTIYFGEGSWLTVV.

The chain is built from TRBV19 and TRBJ2-3, with 7 bases matching TRBD2. The junction had 12 bases not matched to a gene; V was cut back by 5 bases and J by 4 bases. Looked up from germline, CDR1 is LNHDA and CDR2 is SQIVND (reference sequence). CDR3 length equals 16 residues. DNA of the CDR3: TGTGCCAGTAGTCCCCCTCGGCGGGGGAGGCCAGATACGCAGTATTTT. Translated: CASSPPRRGRPDTQYF.

V usage is TRBV4-3 and J usage is TRBJ2-7; TRBD1 agrees at 8 bases. J gave up 2 bases and V 3 bases, and 9 bases lay outside the gene matches. This CDR3 comprises 16 residues. Per germline, CDR1 LGHNA and CDR2 YSLEER. The DNA for the CDR3 is TGCGCCAGCAGCCAGGCCGAGGGACAGGCGGCCTACGAGCAGTACTTC. Translated: CASSQAEGQAAYEQYF.

For this clone: A read error may account for a junction end that differs from germline. The chain carries TRBV30 and TRBJ2-2; TRBD2 matches 7 bases. This CDR3 has 13 amino acids. The germline gives CDR1 GTSNPN, CDR2 SVGIG (reference sequence). The CDR3 bases are TGTGCCGGGAGGGACTTTAACACCGGGGAGCTGTTTTTT. Its translation is CAGRDFNTGELFF.